This TCR beta chain originates from a study of T cell responses to AZD1222 COVID-19 vaccine. Profiled with immunoSEQ multiplex PCR; TCRdb holds only in-frame clones, not every one. Of 100,000 or so clones in the sample, 82% were seen once. The CDR3 has 20 residues. The ends lost 0 bases at V and 4 bases at J; junction bases unmatched: 13. Germline CDR1 SGHDN, CDR2 FVKESK. The TCR was taken from an adult in good health. The sample was peripheral blood, taken on day 0 of AZD1222 vaccination. The rearrangement links TRBV14 to TRBJ1-6; 9 bases line up with TRBD1. CDR3 nucleotide sequence: TGTGCCAGCAGCCAAGATCCTTTGGGGACAGGGCTGGAATATAATTCACCCCTCCACTTT. It encodes CASSQDPLGTGLEYNSPLHF.